This TCR beta chain was documented in a study of tissue T cells after allogeneic stem cell transplantation. Looking at the study overall: Of the grafts for graft-versus-host disease patients, four were unmodified and three CD34-selected. Study-wide results and caveats: Blood and spleen captured only part of the tissue TCR repertoire.

Steroid-refractory graft-versus-host disease after allogeneic hematopoietic cell transplant qualified adults for prospective research-autopsy enrollment. Profiled with immunoSEQ multiplex PCR; TCRdb holds only in-frame clones, not every one. Here the sample spans 2,000 to 2,500 clones, over 60% being singletons. The CDR3 extends over 16 amino acids. Germline trimming cut 7 bases from V and 0 bases from J; bases unmatched to any gene: 8. Germline values: CDR1 SGHRS, CDR2 YFSETQ. Comment on this clone: The antigen remains unidentified.

This specimen consisted of transverse colon tissue, obtained at autopsy. The chain has TRBV5-1 and TRBJ1-4, with 8 bases fitting TRBD1. This clonotype was obtained from a male patient of 60 years or more with steroid-refractory graft-versus-host disease after an allogeneic stem cell transplant. Some T cells may be provided by the graft donor. The CDR3 bases are TGCGCCAGCCGTGGACAGGGCCTTTCAACTAATGAAAAACTGTTTTTT. It translates to CASRGQGLSTNEKLFF.